The rows below give T cell receptor beta chains drawn from one sample of a study of T cells in Graves' hyperthyroidism and ophthalmopathy. TCRdb analysed the multiplex PCR reads with MiXCR anew, one entry per CDR3 protein. The repertoire consists of more than 350,000 distinct CDR3 sequences, with about 16% occurring once and the leading ten covering about 20%. The specimen sequenced was blood. These receptors came from an older woman with Graves' ophthalmopathy. Each CDR3 is given with its conserved first and last residue. Fields, in order: clone size, J gene, V gene, D gene, CDR3 protein, CDR3 DNA. D genes are given only for firm matches. For some rows the clone size is stated as once, few or many, or as a class when expanded; others skip it.

abundance: many; j_gene: TRBJ2-1; v_gene: TRBV28; d_gene: TRBD2; CDR3aa: CASSFLTSGRAGDEQFF; CDR3nt: TGTGCCAGCAGTTTTTTGACTAGCGGGAGGGCAGGGGATGAGCAGTTCTTC
abundance: few; j_gene: TRBJ1-5; v_gene: TRBV20-1; d_gene: NA; CDR3aa: CSAQSPMWNQPQHF; CDR3nt: TGCAGTGCCCAATCCCCAATGTGGAATCAGCCCCAGCATTTT
abundance: few; j_gene: TRBJ2-3; v_gene: TRBV11-2; d_gene: TRBD2; CDR3aa: CASSTTGLAASDTQYF; CDR3nt: TGTGCCAGCAGCACTACCGGACTAGCGGCTTCAGATACGCAGTATTTT
abundance: NA; j_gene: TRBJ2-7; v_gene: TRBV7-9; d_gene: TRBD2; CDR3aa: CASSLGRERYEQYF; CDR3nt: TGTGCCAGCAGCCTCGGGCGGGAGCGGTACGAGCAGTACTTC
abundance: NA; j_gene: TRBJ1-3; v_gene: TRBV5-1; d_gene: TRBD1; CDR3aa: CASSLVGGGFSGNTIYF; CDR3nt: TGCGCCAGCAGCTTGGTTGGAGGGGGCTTCTCTGGAAACACCATATATTTT
abundance: few; j_gene: TRBJ2-7; v_gene: TRBV18; d_gene: NA; CDR3aa: CATQPSQGTYEQYF; CDR3nt: TGTGCCACCCAACCATCTCAGGGAACCTACGAGCAGTACTTC
abundance: few; j_gene: TRBJ1-4; v_gene: TRBV5-1; d_gene: NA; CDR3aa: CASSRDGEKLFF; CDR3nt: TGCGCCAGCAGCCGGGATGGAGAAAAACTGTTTTTT
abundance: many; j_gene: TRBJ2-3; v_gene: TRBV2; d_gene: NA; CDR3aa: CASGAVRTDTQYF; CDR3nt: TGTGCCAGCGGGGCGGTCCGCACAGATACGCAGTATTTT
abundance: many; j_gene: TRBJ2-1; v_gene: TRBV5-1; d_gene: NA; CDR3aa: CASSLPSDEQFF; CDR3nt: TGCGCCAGCAGCTTGCCTAGCGATGAGCAGTTCTTC
abundance: few; j_gene: TRBJ2-7; v_gene: TRBV2; d_gene: NA; CDR3aa: CASSDKLAESYEQYF; CDR3nt: TGTGCCAGCAGTGATAAATTGGCGGAGTCCTACGAGCAGTACTTC
abundance: NA; j_gene: TRBJ2-7; v_gene: TRBV18; d_gene: NA; CDR3aa: CASSSRAGMDEQYF; CDR3nt: TGTGCCAGCTCATCCAGGGCGGGAATGGACGAGCAGTACTTC
abundance: few; j_gene: TRBJ2-2; v_gene: TRBV7-7; d_gene: TRBD2; CDR3aa: CASSSGEAGVTGELFF; CDR3nt: TGTGCTAGCAGCTCGGGGGAAGCGGGAGTCACCGGGGAGCTGTTTTTT
abundance: many; j_gene: TRBJ2-7; v_gene: TRBV20-1; d_gene: TRBD2; CDR3aa: CSASMAGDYEQYF; CDR3nt: TGCAGTGCTAGTATGGCGGGAGACTACGAGCAGTACTTC
abundance: few; j_gene: TRBJ2-7; v_gene: TRBV19; d_gene: NA; CDR3aa: CASSTGLSGGFYEQYF; CDR3nt: TGTGCCAGTAGTACGGGACTCTCAGGGGGATTCTACGAGCAGTACTTC
abundance: few; j_gene: TRBJ2-3; v_gene: TRBV9; d_gene: NA; CDR3aa: CASSEHIRTDTQYF; CDR3nt: TGTGCCAGCAGCGAACACATCCGAACAGATACGCAGTATTTT
abundance: many; j_gene: TRBJ2-2; v_gene: TRBV6-1; d_gene: TRBD1; CDR3aa: CGSGRGHAGELFF; CDR3nt: TGTGGCTCGGGCAGGGGGCATGCCGGGGAGCTGTTTTTT
abundance: NA; j_gene: TRBJ1-3; v_gene: TRBV14; d_gene: TRBD1; CDR3aa: CASSPQGASSGNTIYF; CDR3nt: TGTGCCAGCAGCCCTCAGGGGGCTAGCTCTGGAAACACCATATATTTT
abundance: many; j_gene: TRBJ1-5; v_gene: TRBV25-1; d_gene: TRBD1; CDR3aa: CASSDAARQGPYLSNQPQHF; CDR3nt: TGTGCCAGCAGTGACGCGGCCCGACAGGGGCCCTACCTTAGCAATCAGCCCCAGCATTTT
abundance: NA; j_gene: TRBJ2-5; v_gene: TRBV15; d_gene: NA; CDR3aa: CATSRDTFGTQYF; CDR3nt: TGTGCCACCAGCAGAGACACCTTTGGGACCCAGTACTTC
abundance: many; j_gene: TRBJ2-7; v_gene: TRBV28; d_gene: NA; CDR3aa: CASSSGLQAYEQYF; CDR3nt: TGTGCCAGCAGTTCCGGACTGCAAGCCTACGAGCAGTACTTC
abundance: few; j_gene: TRBJ1-4; v_gene: TRBV5-6; d_gene: NA; CDR3aa: CATRQTGGEKLFF; CDR3nt: TGTGCCACCCGGCAGACGGGAGGTGAAAAACTGTTTTTT
abundance: many; j_gene: TRBJ2-7; v_gene: TRBV2; d_gene: NA; CDR3aa: CASSVGVSYEQYF; CDR3nt: TGTGCCAGCAGTGTGGGCGTCTCCTACGAGCAGTACTTC
abundance: NA; j_gene: TRBJ2-5; v_gene: TRBV5-1; d_gene: TRBD2; CDR3aa: CASGILAGQEPQYF; CDR3nt: TGCGCCAGCGGCATACTAGCGGGGCAAGAGCCCCAGTACTTC
abundance: many; j_gene: TRBJ2-7; v_gene: TRBV27; d_gene: NA; CDR3aa: CASRPNYLDEQYF; CDR3nt: TGTGCCAGCAGACCTAATTACCTAGACGAGCAGTACTTC
abundance: many; j_gene: TRBJ2-7; v_gene: TRBV10-3; d_gene: NA; CDR3aa: CATQSGLASYEQYF; CDR3nt: TGTGCCACTCAGTCGGGCCTAGCCTCCTACGAGCAGTACTTC
abundance: many; j_gene: TRBJ2-3; v_gene: TRBV5-1; d_gene: TRBD1; CDR3aa: CASSSLQGGGTDTQYF; CDR3nt: TGCGCCAGCAGCTCCTTACAGGGGGGTGGCACAGATACGCAGTATTTT
abundance: many; j_gene: TRBJ2-5; v_gene: TRBV29-1; d_gene: NA; CDR3aa: CSVDRVLQETQYF; CDR3nt: TGCAGCGTTGACAGGGTCCTTCAAGAGACCCAGTACTTC
abundance: many; j_gene: TRBJ2-1; v_gene: TRBV7-9; d_gene: NA; CDR3aa: CASSLGVGNEQFF; CDR3nt: TGTGCCAGCAGCTTAGGAGTGGGAAATGAGCAGTTCTTC
abundance: NA; j_gene: TRBJ2-1; v_gene: TRBV6-1; d_gene: TRBD2; CDR3aa: CASRAGGTSGYEQFF; CDR3nt: TGTGCCAGCAGGGCGGGCGGGACTAGCGGCTATGAGCAGTTCTTC
abundance: few; j_gene: TRBJ1-5; v_gene: TRBV9; d_gene: NA; CDR3aa: CASSGPRPQHF; CDR3nt: TGTGCCAGCAGCGGTCCACGGCCCCAGCATTTT
abundance: NA; j_gene: TRBJ1-2; v_gene: TRBV24-1; d_gene: NA; CDR3aa: CATSDSPGPSYGYTF; CDR3nt: TGTGCCACCAGTGACTCCCCGGGGCCCAGCTATGGCTACACCTTC
abundance: NA; j_gene: TRBJ2-7; v_gene: TRBV28; d_gene: TRBD1; CDR3aa: CASSSPQGAHEQYF; CDR3nt: TGTGCCAGCAGCTCGCCTCAGGGGGCGCACGAGCAGTACTTC
abundance: NA; j_gene: TRBJ2-7; v_gene: TRBV9; d_gene: NA; CDR3aa: CASSVEEGQDYEQYF; CDR3nt: TGTGCCAGCAGCGTAGAGGAGGGGCAAGACTACGAGCAGTACTTC
abundance: NA; j_gene: TRBJ2-5; v_gene: TRBV7-9; d_gene: TRBD2; CDR3aa: CASTREGTPVETQYF; CDR3nt: TGTGCCAGCACTAGGGAGGGAACCCCCGTGGAGACCCAGTACTTC
abundance: NA; j_gene: TRBJ2-5; v_gene: TRBV20-1; d_gene: NA; CDR3aa: CSARSDSTETQYF; CDR3nt: TGCAGTGCTAGAAGTGACTCCACGGAGACCCAGTACTTC
abundance: once; j_gene: TRBJ2-2; v_gene: TRBV6-5; d_gene: NA; CDR3aa: CASSYRKPTGELFF; CDR3nt: TGTGCCAGCAGTTACCGAAAGCCCACCGGGGAGCTGTTTTTT
abundance: many; j_gene: TRBJ2-2; v_gene: TRBV5-1; d_gene: NA; CDR3aa: CASSPGRGPRGSGELFF; CDR3nt: TGCGCCAGCAGCCCCGGGCGGGGGCCGCGGGGCTCCGGGGAGCTGTTTTTT
abundance: many; j_gene: TRBJ1-5; v_gene: TRBV4-1; d_gene: NA; CDR3aa: CASSQTGIGQPQHF; CDR3nt: TGCGCCAGCAGCCAAACAGGGATTGGTCAGCCCCAGCATTTT
abundance: few; j_gene: TRBJ2-2; v_gene: TRBV4-2; d_gene: TRBD2; CDR3aa: CASTLAGVGTGELFF; CDR3nt: TGTGCCAGCACTTTAGCGGGAGTGGGCACCGGGGAGCTGTTTTTT
abundance: NA; j_gene: TRBJ2-7; v_gene: TRBV12-3/TRBV12-4; d_gene: TRBD2; CDR3aa: CASSLESGLAPEQYF; CDR3nt: TGTGCCAGCAGTTTAGAGTCGGGACTAGCGCCCGAGCAGTACTTC
abundance: many; j_gene: TRBJ2-2; v_gene: TRBV3-1; d_gene: NA; CDR3aa: CASSHSSGRNTGELFF; CDR3nt: TGTGCCAGCAGCCACTCAAGCGGCAGAAACACCGGGGAGCTGTTTTTT
abundance: many; j_gene: TRBJ2-2; v_gene: TRBV6-2/TRBV6-3; d_gene: TRBD2; CDR3aa: CASRQTSGRPGELFF; CDR3nt: TGTGCCAGCCGCCAGACTAGCGGGAGACCCGGGGAGCTGTTTTTT
abundance: NA; j_gene: TRBJ2-2; v_gene: TRBV27; d_gene: NA; CDR3aa: CASKEQGRTGELFF; CDR3nt: TGTGCCAGCAAGGAACAGGGTCGTACCGGGGAGCTGTTTTTT
abundance: many; j_gene: TRBJ1-2; v_gene: TRBV7-2; d_gene: TRBD1; CDR3aa: CASSLRQGSGGYTF; CDR3nt: TGTGCCAGCAGCCTCAGACAGGGATCTGGTGGCTACACCTTC
abundance: many; j_gene: TRBJ2-7; v_gene: TRBV2; d_gene: TRBD1; CDR3aa: CASSGTGNYEQYF; CDR3nt: TGTGCCAGCAGTGGGACAGGAAACTACGAGCAGTACTTC
abundance: many; j_gene: TRBJ2-5; v_gene: TRBV2; d_gene: TRBD1; CDR3aa: CASRTGDWVETQYF; CDR3nt: TGTGCCAGCAGGACAGGGGACTGGGTGGAGACCCAGTACTTC
abundance: NA; j_gene: TRBJ2-3; v_gene: TRBV28; d_gene: NA; CDR3aa: CASSWVPDTQYF; CDR3nt: TGTGCCAGCAGTTGGGTTCCAGATACGCAGTATTTT
abundance: few; j_gene: TRBJ2-3; v_gene: TRBV25-1; d_gene: NA; CDR3aa: CASGLGEVGTDTQYF; CDR3nt: TGTGCCAGCGGGTTGGGGGAAGTCGGCACAGATACGCAGTATTTT
abundance: many; j_gene: TRBJ2-5; v_gene: TRBV11-2; d_gene: TRBD1; CDR3aa: CASSSTGGQETQYF; CDR3nt: TGTGCCAGCAGCTCCACAGGGGGTCAAGAGACCCAGTACTTC
abundance: many; j_gene: TRBJ2-7; v_gene: TRBV20-1; d_gene: NA; CDR3aa: CSASPTSYEQYF; CDR3nt: TGCAGTGCTAGCCCGACTAGTTACGAGCAGTACTTC
abundance: NA; j_gene: TRBJ2-3; v_gene: TRBV20-1; d_gene: TRBD2; CDR3aa: CSAVLAGGEDTQYF; CDR3nt: TGCAGTGCTGTACTAGCGGGAGGGGAAGATACGCAGTATTTT
abundance: many; j_gene: TRBJ2-3; v_gene: TRBV11-1; d_gene: NA; CDR3aa: CASKGDTYTDTQYF; CDR3nt: TGTGCCAGCAAGGGGGACACTTACACAGATACGCAGTATTTT
abundance: many; j_gene: TRBJ2-1; v_gene: TRBV2; d_gene: TRBD2; CDR3aa: CASRDGLAGGRGAYNEQFF; CDR3nt: TGTGCCAGCAGGGATGGCCTAGCGGGAGGCCGCGGCGCCTACAATGAGCAGTTCTTC
abundance: many; j_gene: TRBJ2-7; v_gene: TRBV20-1; d_gene: NA; CDR3aa: CSATVVGSSYEQYF; CDR3nt: TGCAGTGCTACTGTAGTGGGGAGCTCCTACGAGCAGTACTTC
abundance: many; j_gene: TRBJ2-7; v_gene: TRBV20-1; d_gene: NA; CDR3aa: CSVPGRASYEQYF; CDR3nt: TGCAGTGTCCCGGGACGGGCCTCCTACGAGCAGTACTTC